This TCR beta chain appears in the sequencing data of a study of blood T cells in healthy people across ages. Through a sample-barcoded 5' primer and a J-beta primer mix, a second PCR was run for roughly 7 to 11 cycles. TCRdb independently ran MiXCR on the 5' RACE reads; one entry per CDR3 protein. This table holds roughly 1,500,000 distinct CDR3 sequences, roughly 32% found once. After removal of 9 bases from V and 5 bases from J, the junction contained 9 bases not matched to a gene. The CDR3 is made up of 15 amino acids. This clonotype was seen more than once but under ten times. Sequences were obtained from blood. This sequence joins TRBV12-3 or TRBV12-4 and TRBJ2-5; 13 nucleotides line up with TRBD2. The sequence derives from a woman in her twenties or thirties in good health. The CDR3 nucleotides read TGTGCCAGTTCACTAGCGGGGGGGCCCGTTGAGACCCAGTACTTC. As protein: CASSLAGGPVETQYF.